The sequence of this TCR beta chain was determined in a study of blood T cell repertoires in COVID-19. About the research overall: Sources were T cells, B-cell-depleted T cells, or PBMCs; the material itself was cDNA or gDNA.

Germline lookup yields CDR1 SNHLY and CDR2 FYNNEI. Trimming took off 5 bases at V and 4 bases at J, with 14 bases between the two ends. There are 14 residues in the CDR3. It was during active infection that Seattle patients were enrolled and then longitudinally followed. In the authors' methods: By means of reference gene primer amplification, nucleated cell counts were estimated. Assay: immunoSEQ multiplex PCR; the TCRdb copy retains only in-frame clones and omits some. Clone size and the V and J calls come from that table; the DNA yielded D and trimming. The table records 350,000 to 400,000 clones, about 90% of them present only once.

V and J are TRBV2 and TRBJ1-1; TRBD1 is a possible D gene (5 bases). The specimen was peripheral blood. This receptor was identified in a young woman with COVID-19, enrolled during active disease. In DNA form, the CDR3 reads TGTGCCAGCAGTCCCCGAAGGGGTATCACTGAAGCTTTCTTT. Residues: CASSPRRGITEAFF.